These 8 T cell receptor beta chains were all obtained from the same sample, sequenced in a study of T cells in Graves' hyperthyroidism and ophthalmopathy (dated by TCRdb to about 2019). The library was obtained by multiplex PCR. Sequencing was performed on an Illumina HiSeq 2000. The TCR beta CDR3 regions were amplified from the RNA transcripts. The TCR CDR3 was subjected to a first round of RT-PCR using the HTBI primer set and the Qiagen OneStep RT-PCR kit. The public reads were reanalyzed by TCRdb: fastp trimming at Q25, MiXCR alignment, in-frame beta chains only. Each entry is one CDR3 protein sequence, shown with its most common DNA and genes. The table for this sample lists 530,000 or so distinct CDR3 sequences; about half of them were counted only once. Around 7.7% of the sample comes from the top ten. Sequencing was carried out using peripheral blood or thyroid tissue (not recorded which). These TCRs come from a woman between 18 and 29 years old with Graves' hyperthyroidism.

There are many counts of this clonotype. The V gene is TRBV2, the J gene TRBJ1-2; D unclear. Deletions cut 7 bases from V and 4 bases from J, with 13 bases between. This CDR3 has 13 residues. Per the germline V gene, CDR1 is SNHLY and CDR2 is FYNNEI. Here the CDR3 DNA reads TGTGCCAGCATGAGGGAGGGAAGCTATGGCTACACCTTC. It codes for CASMREGSYGYTF.

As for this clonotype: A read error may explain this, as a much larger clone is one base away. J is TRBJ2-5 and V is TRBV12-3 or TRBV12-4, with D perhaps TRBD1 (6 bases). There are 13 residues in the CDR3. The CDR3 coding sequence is TGTGCCAGCAGTTGGACAGTACAAGGGACCCAGTACTTC. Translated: CASSWTVQGTQYF.

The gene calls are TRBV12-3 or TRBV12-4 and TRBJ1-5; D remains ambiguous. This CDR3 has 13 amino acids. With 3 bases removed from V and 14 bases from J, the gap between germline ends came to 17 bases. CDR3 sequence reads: CASSFGAGGYEHF. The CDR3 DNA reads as TGTGCCAGCAGTTTCGGAGCGGGAGGCTACGAGCATTTT.

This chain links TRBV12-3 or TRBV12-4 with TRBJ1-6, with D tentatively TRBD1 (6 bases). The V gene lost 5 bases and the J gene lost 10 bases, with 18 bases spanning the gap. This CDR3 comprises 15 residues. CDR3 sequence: CASSPSGRGQSPLHF. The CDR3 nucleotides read TGTGCCAGCAGTCCGTCGGGGAGGGGACAATCACCCCTCCACTTT.

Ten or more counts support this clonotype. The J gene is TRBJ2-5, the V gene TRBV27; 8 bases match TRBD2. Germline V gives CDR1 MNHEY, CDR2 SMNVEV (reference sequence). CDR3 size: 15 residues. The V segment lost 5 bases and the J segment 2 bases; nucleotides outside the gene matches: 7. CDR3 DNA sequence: TGTGCCAGCAGTCCAGAACTAGCGGAACAAGAGACCCAGTACTTC. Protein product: CASSPELAEQETQYF.

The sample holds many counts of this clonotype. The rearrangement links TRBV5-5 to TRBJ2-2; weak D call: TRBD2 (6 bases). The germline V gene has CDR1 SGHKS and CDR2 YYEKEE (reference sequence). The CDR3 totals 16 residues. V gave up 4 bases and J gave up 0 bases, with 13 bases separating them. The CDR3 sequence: CASSRDAGPNTGELFF. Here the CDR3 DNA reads TGTGCCAGCAGCCGGGATGCGGGACCGAACACCGGGGAGCTGTTTTTT.

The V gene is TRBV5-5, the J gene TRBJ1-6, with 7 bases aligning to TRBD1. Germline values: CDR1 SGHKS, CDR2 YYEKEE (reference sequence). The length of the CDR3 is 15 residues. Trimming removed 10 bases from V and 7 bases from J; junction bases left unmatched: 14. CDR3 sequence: CACNPGQLGNSPLHF. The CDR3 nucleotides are TGTGCCTGCAATCCGGGACAGCTGGGCAATTCACCCCTCCACTTT.

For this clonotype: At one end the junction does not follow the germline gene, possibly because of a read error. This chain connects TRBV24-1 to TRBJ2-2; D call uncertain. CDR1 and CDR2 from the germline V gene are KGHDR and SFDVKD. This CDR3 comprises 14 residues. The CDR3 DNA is TGTGCCACCCGTGAAGATTCGAACACCGGGGAGCTGTTTTTT. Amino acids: CATREDSNTGELFF.